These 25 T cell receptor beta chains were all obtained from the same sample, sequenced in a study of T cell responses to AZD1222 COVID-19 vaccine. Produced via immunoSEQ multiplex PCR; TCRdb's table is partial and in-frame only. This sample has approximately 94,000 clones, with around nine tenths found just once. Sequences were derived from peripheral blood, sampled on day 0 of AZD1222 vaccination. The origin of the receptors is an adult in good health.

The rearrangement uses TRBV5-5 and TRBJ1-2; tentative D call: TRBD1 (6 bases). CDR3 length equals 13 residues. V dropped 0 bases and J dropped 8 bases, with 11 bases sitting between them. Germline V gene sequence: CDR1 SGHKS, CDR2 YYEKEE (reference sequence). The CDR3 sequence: CASSLDRVGGYTF. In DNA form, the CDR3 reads TGTGCCAGCAGCTTGGACAGGGTAGGAGGCTACACCTTC.

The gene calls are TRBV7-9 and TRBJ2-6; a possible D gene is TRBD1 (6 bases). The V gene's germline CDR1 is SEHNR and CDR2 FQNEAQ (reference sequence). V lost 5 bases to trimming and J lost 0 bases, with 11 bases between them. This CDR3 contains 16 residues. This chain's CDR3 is CASSRWGLSGANVLTF. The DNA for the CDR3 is TGTGCCAGCAGCCGCTGGGGGCTCTCTGGGGCCAACGTCCTGACTTTC.

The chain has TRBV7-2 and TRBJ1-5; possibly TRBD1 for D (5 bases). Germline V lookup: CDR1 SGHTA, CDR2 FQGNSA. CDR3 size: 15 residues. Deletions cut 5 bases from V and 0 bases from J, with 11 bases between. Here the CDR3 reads CASSLSTDSNQPQHF. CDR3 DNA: TGTGCCAGCAGCCTCTCGACAGATAGCAATCAGCCCCAGCATTTT.

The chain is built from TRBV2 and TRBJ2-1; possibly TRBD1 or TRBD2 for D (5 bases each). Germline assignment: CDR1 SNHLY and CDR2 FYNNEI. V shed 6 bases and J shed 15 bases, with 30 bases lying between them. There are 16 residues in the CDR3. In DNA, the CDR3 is TGTGCCAGCAGCCCCGCCCCCCGAGGGCAGGGTTCGTTTGGGTTCTTC. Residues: CASSPAPRGQGSFGFF.

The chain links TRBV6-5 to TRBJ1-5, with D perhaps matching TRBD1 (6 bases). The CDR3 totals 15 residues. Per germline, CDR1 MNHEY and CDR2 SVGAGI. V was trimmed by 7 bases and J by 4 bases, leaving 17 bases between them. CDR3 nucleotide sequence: TGTGCCAGCACCCAAGGGGGGGGTTTAAATCAGCCCCAGCATTTT. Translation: CASTQGGGLNQPQHF.

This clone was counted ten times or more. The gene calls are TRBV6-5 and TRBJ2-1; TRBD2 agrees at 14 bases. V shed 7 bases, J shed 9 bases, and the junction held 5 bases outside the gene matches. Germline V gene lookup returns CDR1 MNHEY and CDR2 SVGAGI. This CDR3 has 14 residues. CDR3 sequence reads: CASTKGLAGGEQFF. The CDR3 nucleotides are TGTGCCAGCACCAAAGGACTAGCGGGGGGTGAGCAGTTCTTC.

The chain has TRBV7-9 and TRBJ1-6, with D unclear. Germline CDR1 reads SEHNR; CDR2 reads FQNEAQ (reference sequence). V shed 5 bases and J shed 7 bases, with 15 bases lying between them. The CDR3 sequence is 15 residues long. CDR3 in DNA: TGTGCCAGCAGCGTCGGGTGGAGTGTGAATTCACCCCTCCACTTT. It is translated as CASSVGWSVNSPLHF.

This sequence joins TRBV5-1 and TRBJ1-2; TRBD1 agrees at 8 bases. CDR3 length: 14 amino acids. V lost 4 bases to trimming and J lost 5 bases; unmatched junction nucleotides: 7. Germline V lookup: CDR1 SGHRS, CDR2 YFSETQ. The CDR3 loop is CASSQDRGTYGYTF. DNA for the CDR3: TGCGCCAGCAGCCAAGACAGGGGCACGTATGGCTACACCTTC.

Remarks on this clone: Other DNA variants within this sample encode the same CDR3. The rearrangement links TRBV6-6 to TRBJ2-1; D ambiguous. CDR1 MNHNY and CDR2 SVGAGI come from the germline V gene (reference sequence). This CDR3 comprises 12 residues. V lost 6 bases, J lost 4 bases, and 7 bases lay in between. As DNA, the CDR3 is TGTGCCAGCAGCCGACCTTACAATGAGCAGTTCTTC. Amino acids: CASSRPYNEQFF.

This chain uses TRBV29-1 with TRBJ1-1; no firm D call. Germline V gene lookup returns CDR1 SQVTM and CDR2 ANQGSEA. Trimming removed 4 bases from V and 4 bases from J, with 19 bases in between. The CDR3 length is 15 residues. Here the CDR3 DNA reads TGCAGCGTTGCGCTAGTACAGAGAATAAGCACTGAAGCTTTCTTT. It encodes CSVALVQRISTEAFF. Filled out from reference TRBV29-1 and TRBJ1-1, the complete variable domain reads SAVISQKPSRDICQRGTSLTIQCQVDSQVTMMFWYRQQPGQSLTLIATANQGSEATYESGFVIDKFPISRPNLTFSTLTVSNMSPEDSSIYLCSVALVQRISTEAFFGQGTRLTVV.

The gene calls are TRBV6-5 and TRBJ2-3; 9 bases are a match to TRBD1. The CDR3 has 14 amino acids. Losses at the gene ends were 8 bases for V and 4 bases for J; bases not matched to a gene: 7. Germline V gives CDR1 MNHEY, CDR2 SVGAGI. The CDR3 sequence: CASATGGRADTQYF. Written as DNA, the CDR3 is TGTGCCAGCGCTACAGGGGGCAGGGCAGATACGCAGTATTTT.

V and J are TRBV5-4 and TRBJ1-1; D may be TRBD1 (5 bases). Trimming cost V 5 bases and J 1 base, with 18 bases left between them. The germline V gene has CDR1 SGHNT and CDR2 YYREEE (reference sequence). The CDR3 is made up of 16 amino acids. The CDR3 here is CASRGRSGVGNTEAFF. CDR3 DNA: TGTGCCAGCAGGGGGAGATCGGGGGTTGGGAACACTGAAGCTTTCTTT.

CDR3 amino acids: CASSTRQGEETQYF. CDR3 bases: TGTGCCAGCAGCACTAGACAGGGGGAAGAGACCCAGTACTTC. The chain carries TRBV5-4 and TRBJ2-5; 9 bases line up with TRBD1. In germline, CDR1 is SGHNT, CDR2 YYREEE (reference sequence). Unmatched junction bases numbered 4, after V lost 4 bases and J lost 3 bases. The CDR3 is made up of 14 amino acids.

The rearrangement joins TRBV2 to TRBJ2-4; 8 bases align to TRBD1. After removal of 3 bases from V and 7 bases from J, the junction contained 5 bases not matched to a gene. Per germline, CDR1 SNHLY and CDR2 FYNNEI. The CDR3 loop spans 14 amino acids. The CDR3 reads CASSDQGALNIQYF. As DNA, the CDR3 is TGTGCCAGCAGTGACCAGGGGGCGCTTAACATTCAGTACTTC.

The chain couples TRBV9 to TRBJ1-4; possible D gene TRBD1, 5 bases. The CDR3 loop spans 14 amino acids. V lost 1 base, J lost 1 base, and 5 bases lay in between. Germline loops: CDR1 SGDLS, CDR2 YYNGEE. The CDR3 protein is CASSVQGTNEKLFF. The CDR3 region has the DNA TGTGCCAGCAGCGTACAGGGAACTAATGAAAAACTGTTTTTT. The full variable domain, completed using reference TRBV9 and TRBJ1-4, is DSGVTQTPKHLITATGQRVTLRCSPRSGDLSVYWYQQSLDQGLQFLIQYYNGEERAKGNILERFSAQQFPDLHSELNLSSLELGDSALYFCASSVQGTNEKLFFGSGTQLSVL.

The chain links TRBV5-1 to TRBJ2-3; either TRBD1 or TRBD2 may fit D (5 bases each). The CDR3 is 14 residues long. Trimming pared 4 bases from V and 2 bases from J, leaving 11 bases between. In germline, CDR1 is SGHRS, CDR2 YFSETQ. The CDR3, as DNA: TGCGCCAGCAGCCTCGGGACCTTCACAGATACGCAGTATTTT. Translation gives CASSLGTFTDTQYF.

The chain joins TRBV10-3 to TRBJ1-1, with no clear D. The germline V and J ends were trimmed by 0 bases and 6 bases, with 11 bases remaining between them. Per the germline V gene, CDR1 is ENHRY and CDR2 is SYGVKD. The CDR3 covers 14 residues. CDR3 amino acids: CAISESSQVAEAFF. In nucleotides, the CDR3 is TGTGCCATCAGTGAGTCGAGCCAGGTGGCTGAAGCTTTCTTT.

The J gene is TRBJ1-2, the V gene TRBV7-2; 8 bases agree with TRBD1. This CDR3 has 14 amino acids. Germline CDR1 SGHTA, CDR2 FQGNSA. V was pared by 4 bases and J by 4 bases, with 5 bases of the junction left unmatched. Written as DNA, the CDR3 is TGTGCCAGCAGCTCGCGGGACAGGCCCTATGGCTACACCTTC. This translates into CASSSRDRPYGYTF.

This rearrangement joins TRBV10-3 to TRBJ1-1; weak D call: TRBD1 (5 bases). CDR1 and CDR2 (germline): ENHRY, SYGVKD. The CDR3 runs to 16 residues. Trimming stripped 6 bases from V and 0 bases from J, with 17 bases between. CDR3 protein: CAIRADRTRVNTEAFF. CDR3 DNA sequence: TGTGCCATCAGAGCCGATAGGACCAGGGTGAACACTGAAGCTTTCTTT.

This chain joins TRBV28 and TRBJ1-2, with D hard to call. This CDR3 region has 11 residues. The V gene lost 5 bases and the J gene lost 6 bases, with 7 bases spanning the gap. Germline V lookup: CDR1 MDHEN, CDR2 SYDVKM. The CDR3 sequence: CASSEGHGYTF. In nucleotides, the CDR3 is TGTGCCAGCAGTGAAGGTCATGGCTACACCTTC.

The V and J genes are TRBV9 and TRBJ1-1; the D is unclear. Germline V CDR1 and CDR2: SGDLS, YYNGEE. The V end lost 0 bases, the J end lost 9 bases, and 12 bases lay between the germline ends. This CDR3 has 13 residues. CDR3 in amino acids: CASSVDEGEKAFF. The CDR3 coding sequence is TGTGCCAGCAGCGTAGACGAGGGCGAGAAAGCTTTCTTT.

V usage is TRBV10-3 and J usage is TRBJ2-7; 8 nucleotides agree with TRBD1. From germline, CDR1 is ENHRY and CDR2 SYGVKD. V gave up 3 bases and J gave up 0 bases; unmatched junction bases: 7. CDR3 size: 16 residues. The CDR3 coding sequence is TGTGCCATCAGTGAAATTGGACAGGGAAGCTCCTACGAGCAGTACTTC. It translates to CAISEIGQGSSYEQYF.

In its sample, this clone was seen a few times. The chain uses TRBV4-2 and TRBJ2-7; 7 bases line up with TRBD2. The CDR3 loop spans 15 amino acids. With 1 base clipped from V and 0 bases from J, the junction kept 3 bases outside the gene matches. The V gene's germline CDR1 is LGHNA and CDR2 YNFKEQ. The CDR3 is CASSQVGDYSYEQYF. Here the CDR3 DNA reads TGTGCCAGCAGCCAAGTAGGGGACTACTCCTACGAGCAGTACTTC.

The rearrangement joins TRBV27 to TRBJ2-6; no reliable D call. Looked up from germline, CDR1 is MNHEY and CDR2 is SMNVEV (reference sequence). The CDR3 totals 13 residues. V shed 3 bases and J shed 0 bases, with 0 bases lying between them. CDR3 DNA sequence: TGTGCCAGCAGTTTCTCTGGGGCCAACGTCCTGACTTTC. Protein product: CASSFSGANVLTF.

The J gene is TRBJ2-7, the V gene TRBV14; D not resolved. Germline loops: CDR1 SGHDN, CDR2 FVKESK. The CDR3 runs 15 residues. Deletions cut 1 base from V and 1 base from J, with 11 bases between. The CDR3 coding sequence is TGTGCCAGCAGCCAAGGGTTGGGCAGGTCCTACGAGCAGTACTTC. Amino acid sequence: CASSQGLGRSYEQYF.